The following is a T cell receptor (beta chain) sequence with its context. The data originate from a study of blood T cell repertoires in COVID-19. Only in-frame clones appear in the TCRdb table, and some are missing; sequencing was by immunoSEQ multiplex PCR. The table includes fewer than 250,000 clones, about four fifths detected once. The clonotype was recovered from a woman aged 55-75 years with COVID-19, enrolled during active disease. The sequenced material came from peripheral blood.

DNA for the CDR3: TGTGCCAGCTCACCCCTTCAGGGCGGGAGGTACAATGAGCAGTTCTTC. Translating gives CASSPLQGGRYNEQFF. This sequence joins TRBV18 and TRBJ2-1; 8 positions agree with TRBD2. The CDR3 has 16 residues. Germline CDR1 reads KGHSH; CDR2 reads LQKENI. J lost 4 bases, V lost 3 bases, and 8 bases had no gene match.